The TCR beta chain under discussion was sequenced for a study of shared clonotypes between healthy human individuals (dated by TCRdb to 2018 to 2021). In terms of the full investigation: Two women and a few men aged 18 to 49 years were included in the cohort. To increase sequencing depth and limit assay-specific biases, TCR repertoire library preparation and sequencing were carried out by different laboratories using diverse techniques. Blood TCR repertoires of a handful of healthy adults were deeply sequenced to estimate repertoire size and the extent of clonotype sharing between individuals. Each donor's leukapheresis produced roughly between roughly 0.9 and 8.9 billion PBMCs. For each donor, CD4 naive and CD4 memory were each given three plates, CD8 naive was given two plates, and CD8 memory was given one plate.

The donors were healthy, HIV-negative adults with no recently reported acute infections or vaccinations. Every donor was a Caucasian adult living in Nashville, Tennessee, USA. CD4+ T cells were enriched through magnetic negative selection, after which naive cells were positively selected on CD45RA and the remaining negative fraction served as the memory subset. After blood collection by leukapheresis, PBMCs were isolated using Ficoll-Histopaque density gradient centrifugation and then cryopreserved in the vapor phase of liquid nitrogen. Analytical flow cytometry was used to check the purity and quantity of every magnetically sorted T cell population. Genomic DNA was isolated from each sorted fraction and quantified by UV absorbance on a Nanodrop 2000c. TCR CDR3 regions were amplified from genomic DNA by multiplex PCR using the deep immunoSEQ assay. For each cell subset, the extracted genomic DNA was distributed evenly across all wells of several immunoSEQ 96-well plates, and each plate served as one replicate. For sorted subsets, each replicate PCR was loaded with about 0.2 ug genomic DNA, equivalent to some 31,000 T cell genomes. Purified libraries were quantified with a Qubit 3.0 fluorometer, sized on a Bioanalyzer 2100, and re-quantified with the KAPA Library Quantification kit. Each immunoSEQ 96-well plate was sequenced on its own single-read 150-cycle Illumina NextSeq 550 flow cell. On the authors' methods: The immunoSEQ output contained only junctional sequences without quality scores, so filtering could not match that applied to full-length reads. Sequences were annotated with PyIR, a Python wrapper for IgBLAST v1.9, and V/J genes and CDR3 were assigned using IMGT germline references. Any read was removed if the V/J assignment was weak (E-value above 1e-6), the CDR3 was missing, or the read contained stop codons, out-of-frame junctions, or ambiguous translated residues. A V3J clonotype was defined by an identical inferred V gene, J gene, and CDR3 amino acid sequence. Percentage overlap between repertoires was computed as shared unique clonotypes divided by the size of the smaller repertoire. RTK rarefaction, the Chao1 estimator, and Recon v2.1 estimates of unobserved clonotypes were used to assess repertoire richness. Generation probabilities were computed with OLGA for all TCRbeta clonotypes obtained by the gDNA method from four donors. TCRdb's version of the immuneACCESS table is confined to in-frame rearrangements and falls short of the full clone set. An unresolved V gene accounts for under half of the shortfall where checked; the remainder is of unknown origin. Clone size and V and J calls were adopted from that table, with D and trimming inferred from the DNA. In all, the sample holds about 2.4 million clones, and roughly 93% of those were seen once. The ten largest clones capture more than 0.35% of the sample.

Here is what the overall study found, with its caveats: Even with the large sequencing depth, rarefaction of the sorted-subset datasets indicated that sequencing was incomplete. About 5% of naive CD4, 3.5% of naive CD8, around 2.3% of memory CD4, and 0.4% of memory CD8 clonotypes were shared across several donors. Compared with non-shared clonotypes, the clonotypes found in all four sorted-subset donors had higher generation probabilities. Sampling was limited to blood, and TCR repertoires in tissue likely differ from TCR repertoires in blood. The genetic and exposure-history diversity represented was limited by the small number of donors. Larger estimated clonotype richness was generally found for naive subsets than for memory subsets. Pairwise subsampling led to the expectation that sequencing depth would affect the degree of clonotype sharing among donors.

To note about this clone: What this receptor recognizes is not known. Qualities for individual bases were not recorded, and no much larger clone is one base off. Other DNA sequences of this sample code for an identical CDR3.

From its cysteine to its phenylalanine, the CDR3 spans 16 amino acids. Left in the record is the CDR3 DNA by itself, 48 bases read in frame from the first base. Unmatched junction bases come to 4, with V trimmed by 5 bases and J by 2 bases. CDR1 and CDR2 are read off the germline V gene as SGHNT and YENEEA. The chain is assembled from TRBV11-3 and TRBJ2-2; TRBD1 matches 11 bases in the middle. The receptor was derived from a man aged 18 to 30 in good health. Some clones in this sample may be carry-over from other donors' samples. The sample comprised naive CD4+ T cells from PBMCs. Sample cell subset or site, as interpreted from the label and publication: CD45RA+ positively selected. The CDR3 corresponds to CASSPGQGENTGELFF. The nucleotides are TGTGCCAGCAGCCCGGGACAGGGGGAAAACACCGGGGAGCTGTTTTTT.